This section outlines one T cell receptor beta chain sequence together with its context. Vbeta (60) and Jbeta (13) primers were used in the PCR. The protocol was immunoSEQ multiplex PCR, while the TCRdb copy is restricted to in-frame clones and leaves out a portion. The sample has about 200,000 clones; more than 65% are singletons. This entry belongs to a study of cytomegalovirus exposure and HLA in healthy donors. Study at large: Within an early data release were 80 million to 90 million unique TCRs drawn from HLA-typed donors.

Between the trimmed V and J ends, which lost 4 bases and 4 bases, there was a span of 11 bases. The germline V gene encodes CDR1 SGDLS and CDR2 YYNGEE. The CDR3 has 14 amino acids. The sequenced sample was PBMCs. This sequence originates from a woman in her twenties or thirties in good health and CMV-seronegative. The chain recombines TRBV9 with TRBJ1-4; D not certain. CDR3 sequence: CASSQSGHNEKLFF. The CDR3 DNA is TGTGCCAGCAGCCAGAGCGGTCATAATGAAAAACTGTTTTTT.